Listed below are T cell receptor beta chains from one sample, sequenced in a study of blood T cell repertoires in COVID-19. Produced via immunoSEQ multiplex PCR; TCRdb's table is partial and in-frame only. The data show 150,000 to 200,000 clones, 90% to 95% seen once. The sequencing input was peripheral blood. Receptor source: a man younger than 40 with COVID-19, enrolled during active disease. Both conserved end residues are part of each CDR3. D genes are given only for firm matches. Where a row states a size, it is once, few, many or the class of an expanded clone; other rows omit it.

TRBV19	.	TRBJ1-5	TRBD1	CASSKRDRDQPQHF	TGTGCCAGTAGTAAAAGGGACAGGGATCAGCCCCAGCATTTT
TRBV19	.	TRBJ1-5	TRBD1	CASSPQGVSNQPQHF	TGTGCCAGTAGCCCACAGGGGGTTAGCAATCAGCCCCAGCATTTT
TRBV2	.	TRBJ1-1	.	CASSDTTRVRGTFF	TGTGCCAGCAGCGATACCACTCGGGTCCGAGGAACTTTCTTT
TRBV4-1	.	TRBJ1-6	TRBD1	CASSHPGQGGSPLHF	TGCGCCAGCAGCCACCCCGGACAGGGAGGGTCACCCCTCCACTTT
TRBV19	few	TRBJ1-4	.	CASSISYATNEKLFF	TGTGCCAGTAGTATTAGTTATGCAACTAATGAAAAACTGTTTTTT
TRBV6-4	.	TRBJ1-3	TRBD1	CASSEKDTTGSVGNTIYF	TGTGCCAGCAGTGAAAAAGATACGACAGGGAGTGTTGGAAACACCATATATTTT
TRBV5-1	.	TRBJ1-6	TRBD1	CASRQNTGTDNSPLHF	TGCGCCAGCAGACAAAACACCGGGACAGATAATTCACCCCTCCACTTT
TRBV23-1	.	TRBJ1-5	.	CASSHATDCHQPQHF	TGCGCCAGCAGTCACGCGACAGATTGTCATCAGCCCCAGCATTTT
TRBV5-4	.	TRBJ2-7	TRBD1	CASSHRRQGSSYEQYF	TGTGCCAGCAGCCACAGACGACAGGGGAGCTCCTACGAGCAGTACTTC
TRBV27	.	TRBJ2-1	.	CASSIAVHYNEQFF	TGTGCCAGTAGTATAGCGGTTCACTACAATGAGCAGTTCTTC
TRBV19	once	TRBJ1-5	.	CASSLPGRSGQPQHF	TGTGCCAGTAGTCTCCCAGGGAGGAGTGGACAGCCCCAGCATTTT
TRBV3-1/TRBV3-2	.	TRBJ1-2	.	CASSQVGRGAGRYGYTF	TGTGCCAGCAGCCAAGTGGGGAGGGGCGCTGGTCGGTATGGCTACACCTTC
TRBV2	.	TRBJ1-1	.	CASSGGDFMNTEAFF	TGTGCCAGCAGTGGAGGGGACTTCATGAACACTGAAGCTTTCTTT
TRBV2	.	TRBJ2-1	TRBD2	CASRGIAGGRSEQFF	TGTGCCAGCAGGGGAATAGCGGGGGGGCGCAGTGAGCAGTTCTTC
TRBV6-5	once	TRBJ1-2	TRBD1	CASSSTGEANYGYTF	TGTGCCAGCAGTTCGACAGGGGAAGCTAACTATGGCTACACCTTC
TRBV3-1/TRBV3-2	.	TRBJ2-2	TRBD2	CASSQDGGGATGELFF	TGTGCCAGCAGCCAAGATGGCGGGGGGGCCACCGGGGAGCTGTTTTTT
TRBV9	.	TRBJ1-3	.	CASSVFGGDGRTSGNTIYF	TGTGCCAGCAGCGTATTTGGGGGGGACGGCCGGACCTCTGGAAACACCATATATTTT
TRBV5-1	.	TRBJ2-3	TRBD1	CASSLAQTGADTDTQYF	TGCGCCAGCAGCCTTGCTCAAACAGGGGCGGATACAGATACGCAGTATTTT
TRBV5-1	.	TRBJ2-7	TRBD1	CASSFPDRGQPYEQYF	TGCGCCAGCAGCTTTCCCGACAGGGGGCAGCCCTACGAGCAGTACTTC
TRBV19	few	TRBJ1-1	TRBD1	CASRRTGTNTEAFF	TGTGCCAGTAGAAGGACAGGGACTAACACTGAAGCTTTCTTT
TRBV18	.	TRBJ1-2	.	CASSPPGANYGYTF	TGTGCCAGCTCACCACCGGGAGCCAACTATGGCTACACCTTC
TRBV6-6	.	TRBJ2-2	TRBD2	CASSRHSDSGRNTGELFF	TGTGCCAGCAGTCGCCACTCCGATAGCGGGCGTAACACCGGGGAGCTGTTTTTT
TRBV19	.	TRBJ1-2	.	CASAAGRFYGYTF	TGTGCCAGTGCAGCGGGTCGGTTTTATGGCTACACCTTC
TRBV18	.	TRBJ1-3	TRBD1	CASSPIQGAKANTIYF	TGTGCCAGCTCACCAATCCAGGGGGCAAAGGCGAACACCATATATTTT
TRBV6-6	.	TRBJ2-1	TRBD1	CASGTGGGNEQFF	TGTGCCAGCGGGACAGGGGGCGGGAATGAGCAGTTCTTC
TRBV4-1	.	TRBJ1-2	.	CASSQDRRDSYGYTF	TGCGCCAGCAGCCAAGATCGGAGGGATAGCTATGGCTACACCTTC
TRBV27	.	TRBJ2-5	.	CASSLTPQETQYF	TGTGCCAGCAGTTTAACTCCACAGGAGACCCAGTACTTC
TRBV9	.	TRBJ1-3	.	CASSLMSEGTIYF	TGTGCCAGCAGCCTCATGAGCGAGGGCACCATATATTTT